Reported below is one TCR beta chain. CDR3 length: 16 residues. V lost 2 bases to trimming and J lost 13 bases; unmatched junction nucleotides: 11. Germline lookup yields CDR1 MNHEY and CDR2 SVGAGI. This sample was included in a study of blood T cell repertoires in COVID-19. In the source study's methods: From reference gene primer amplification, estimates of nucleated cell counts were derived. Only in-frame clones appear in the TCRdb table, and some are missing; sequencing was by immunoSEQ multiplex PCR. The D gene and trimming were derived from the DNA, and the V and J assignments and clone size from that table. The sample yields 84,000 or so clones, roughly four fifths seen once.

The sample was peripheral blood. The chain carries TRBV6-5 and TRBJ1-6; TRBD1 agrees at 10 bases. This receptor was identified in a human donor in a cohort sampled during active COVID-19. CDR3 in DNA: TGTGCCAGCAGTTACCCGTTGGGGACAGGGGTATCCCCCCTCCACTTT. This sequence encodes CASSYPLGTGVSPLHF.